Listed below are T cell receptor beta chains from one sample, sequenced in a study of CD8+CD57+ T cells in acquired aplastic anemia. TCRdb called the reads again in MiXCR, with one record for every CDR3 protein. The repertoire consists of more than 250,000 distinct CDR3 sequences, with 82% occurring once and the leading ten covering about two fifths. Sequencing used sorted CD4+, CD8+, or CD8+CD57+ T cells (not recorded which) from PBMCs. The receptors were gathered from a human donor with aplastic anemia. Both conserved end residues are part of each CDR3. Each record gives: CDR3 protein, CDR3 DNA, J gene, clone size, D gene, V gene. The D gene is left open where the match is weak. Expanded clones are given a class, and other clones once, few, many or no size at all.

cdr3_aa: CASSTGASPSYEQYF
cdr3_nt: TGTGCCAGCAGTACGGGGGCATCGCCTTCCTACGAGCAGTACTTC
j_call: TRBJ2-7
clone_size: -
d_call: -
v_call: TRBV25-1

cdr3_aa: CASSPRDRGLAFF
cdr3_nt: TGTGCCAGCAGCCCACGGGACAGGGGCTTAGCTTTCTTT
j_call: TRBJ1-1
clone_size: -
d_call: TRBD1
v_call: TRBV5-1

cdr3_aa: CASSSDRGLRETQYF
cdr3_nt: TGTGCCAGCAGCTCCGACAGGGGACTAAGGGAGACCCAGTACTTC
j_call: TRBJ2-5
clone_size: -
d_call: -
v_call: TRBV11-3

cdr3_aa: CASSDTSGNQPQHF
cdr3_nt: TGTGCCAGCAGCGATACTAGTGGCAATCAGCCCCAGCATTTT
j_call: TRBJ1-5
clone_size: -
d_call: -
v_call: TRBV5-4

cdr3_aa: CASSIASGAYTQHFF
cdr3_nt: TGTGCCAGTAGTATAGCTAGCGGAGCCTACACGCAGCATTTCTTC
j_call: TRBJ2-1
clone_size: -
d_call: TRBD2
v_call: TRBV7-8

cdr3_aa: CASSIGQGGGTQYF
cdr3_nt: TGCGCCAGCAGTATCGGACAGGGTGGGGGTACGCAGTATTTT
j_call: TRBJ2-3
clone_size: -
d_call: TRBD1
v_call: TRBV4-1

cdr3_aa: CASSVTGVKNQPQHF
cdr3_nt: TGTGCCAGTAGTGTAACCGGGGTCAAAAATCAGCCCCAGCATTTT
j_call: TRBJ1-5
clone_size: -
d_call: -
v_call: TRBV19

cdr3_aa: CASSLAGGSNKQFF
cdr3_nt: TGTGCCAGCAGCTTAGCGGGAGGCTCCAATAAGCAGTTTTTC
j_call: TRBJ2-1
clone_size: -
d_call: -
v_call: TRBV7-8

cdr3_aa: CASSTAAGADTQYF
cdr3_nt: TGTGCCAGCAGCACCGCGGCAGGTGCCGATACCCAGTATTTT
j_call: TRBJ2-3
clone_size: -
d_call: -
v_call: TRBV7-2

cdr3_aa: CASSTGTYEQYF
cdr3_nt: TGTGCCAGTAGTACGGGGACCTACGAGCAGTACTTC
j_call: TRBJ2-7
clone_size: once
d_call: -
v_call: TRBV19

cdr3_aa: CASGQGSRETHYF
cdr3_nt: TGTGCCAGCGGGCAGGGTAGTAGAGAAACGCACTATTTT
j_call: TRBJ2-3
clone_size: -
d_call: -
v_call: TRBV2

cdr3_aa: CASSFAKGSEKLFF
cdr3_nt: TGTGCCAGCAGCTTTGCTAAGGGAAGTGAAAAACTGTTTTTT
j_call: TRBJ1-4
clone_size: -
d_call: -
v_call: TRBV5-4

cdr3_aa: CASSLIGGPNTEAFF
cdr3_nt: TGTGCCAGCAGCTTGATCGGGGGTCCGAACACTGAAGCTTTCTTT
j_call: TRBJ1-1
clone_size: -
d_call: -
v_call: TRBV5-4

cdr3_aa: CASSATGSYSTDKQFF
cdr3_nt: TGTGCCAGCAGCGCCACCGGGAGCTATTCGACAGATAAGCAGTTCTTC
j_call: TRBJ2-1
clone_size: once
d_call: -
v_call: TRBV9

cdr3_aa: CASSLDSGREQYF
cdr3_nt: TGCGCCAGCAGCTTGGATTCGGGACGCGAGCAGTACTTC
j_call: TRBJ2-7
clone_size: -
d_call: -
v_call: TRBV5-1

cdr3_aa: CASSLDPTDNTEPFF
cdr3_nt: TGTGCCAGCAGCTTAGACCCGACAGATAACACTGAACCTTTCTTT
j_call: TRBJ1-1
clone_size: -
d_call: -
v_call: TRBV7-3

cdr3_aa: CASSLGLGKGGEQFF
cdr3_nt: TGTGCCAGCAGCTTAGGACTAGGGAAGGGGGGTGAGCAGTTCTTC
j_call: TRBJ2-1
clone_size: -
d_call: -
v_call: TRBV7-3

cdr3_aa: CASRDGEYSRYEQFF
cdr3_nt: TGTGCCAGCAGGGACGGGGAGTACTCTAGGTATGAGCAGTTCTTC
j_call: TRBJ2-1
clone_size: -
d_call: -
v_call: TRBV2

cdr3_aa: CAVSGAGETQSF
cdr3_nt: TGTGCCGTCAGCGGAGCGGGGGAGACCCAGTCGTTC
j_call: TRBJ2-5
clone_size: -
d_call: TRBD2
v_call: TRBV7-8

cdr3_aa: CASNGQPQETQYF
cdr3_nt: TGCGCCAGCAACGGACAGCCCCAAGAGACCCAGTACTTC
j_call: TRBJ2-5
clone_size: -
d_call: -
v_call: TRBV10-2

cdr3_aa: CASSDRGAASQQYF
cdr3_nt: TGTGCCAGCAGCGACCGGGGCGCAGCCTCCCAGCAGTATTTC
j_call: TRBJ2-7
clone_size: -
d_call: -
v_call: TRBV2

cdr3_aa: CATSDGGGADNEQFF
cdr3_nt: TGTGCCACCAGTGATGGCGGGGGGGCGGACAATGAGCAGTTCTTC
j_call: TRBJ2-1
clone_size: -
d_call: TRBD2
v_call: TRBV24-1

cdr3_aa: CASSSDDYNSPLHF
cdr3_nt: TGTGCCAGCAGCTCCGACGATTATAATTCACCCCTCCACTTT
j_call: TRBJ1-6
clone_size: -
d_call: -
v_call: TRBV7-8

cdr3_aa: CASRDTRGSEAFF
cdr3_nt: TGTGCCAGCAGGGACACTAGAGGGAGTGAAGCTTTCTTT
j_call: TRBJ1-1
clone_size: once
d_call: -
v_call: TRBV2

cdr3_aa: CATSRASEHDTQYF
cdr3_nt: TGTGCCACCAGCAGAGCCAGCGAGCACGATACCCAGTACTTT
j_call: TRBJ2-3
clone_size: few
d_call: -
v_call: TRBV15

cdr3_aa: CASSLRVDDSYGYTF
cdr3_nt: TGTGCCAGCAGCTTGCGTGTGGACGATTCCTACGGCTACACCTTC
j_call: TRBJ1-2
clone_size: -
d_call: -
v_call: TRBV9

cdr3_aa: CASSLADGTNKKHF
cdr3_nt: TGTGCCAGCAGCTTAGCCGACGGGACAAATAAGAAGCATTTT
j_call: TRBJ2-3
clone_size: -
d_call: -
v_call: TRBV7-6

cdr3_aa: CASSFGGRSNQPQHF
cdr3_nt: TGTGCCAGCAGCTTCGGGGGAAGGAGCAATCAGCCCCAGCATTTT
j_call: TRBJ1-5
clone_size: -
d_call: -
v_call: TRBV7-2

cdr3_aa: CASSSDLTGLDYGYTF
cdr3_nt: TGTGCCAGCAGCTCAGATCTCACAGGCTTGGACTATGGCTACACCTTC
j_call: TRBJ1-2
clone_size: few
d_call: -
v_call: TRBV11-3

cdr3_aa: CATTSDTEAFF
cdr3_nt: TGTGCCACCACCAGTGACACTGAAGCTTTCTTT
j_call: TRBJ1-1
clone_size: -
d_call: -
v_call: TRBV24-1

cdr3_aa: CASSSAGARETQYF
cdr3_nt: TGTGCCAGCAGCTCAGCGGGAGCTCGCGAAACGCAGTATTTT
j_call: TRBJ2-3
clone_size: -
d_call: TRBD2
v_call: TRBV7-3

cdr3_aa: CASSLEGTGENYLFF
cdr3_nt: TGTGCCAGCAGCCTAGAGGGGACAGGGGAGAATTATCTCTTTTTT
j_call: TRBJ1-4
clone_size: -
d_call: TRBD1
v_call: TRBV7-4

cdr3_aa: CAISEPRGKGYEQYF
cdr3_nt: TGTGCCATCAGTGAGCCGCGAGGGAAGGGCTACGAGCAGTACTTC
j_call: TRBJ2-7
clone_size: -
d_call: -
v_call: TRBV10-3

cdr3_aa: CASSQDHSSGNTIYF
cdr3_nt: TGCGCCAGCAGCCAAGACCATTCCTCTGGAAACACCATATATTTT
j_call: TRBJ1-3
clone_size: -
d_call: -
v_call: TRBV4-1